This T cell receptor (beta chain) was documented in a study of PD-1 blockade in classical Hodgkin lymphoma. All patients experienced relapse after autologous stem cell transplantation, and brentuximab vedotin exposure was variable. Some clones are missing from TCRdb's copy, which holds only in-frame ones; the method was immunoSEQ multiplex PCR. This table holds about 36,000 clones, 69% found once. Per germline, CDR1 SNHLY and CDR2 FYNNEI. The CDR3 is 13 residues long. The V end was cut by 7 bases, the J end by 4 bases, with 11 bases between. The clonotype comes from a human donor with classical Hodgkin lymphoma. The rearrangement joins TRBV2 to TRBJ1-5, with D perhaps matching TRBD1 (6 bases). This specimen consisted of peripheral blood mononuclear cells (PBMCs), obtained before the second cycle of nivolumab. CDR3 nucleotides: TGTGCCAGCAAGGAGACAGGTAATCAGCCCCAGCATTTT. It is translated as CASKETGNQPQHF.